This TCR beta chain was recorded in a study of human T cells and chemical hapten exposure (dated by TCRdb to 2020 to 2023). About the investigation overall: For sensitization, 2% DPC in acetone was applied to a roughly 2 cm by roughly 2 cm area of upper inner arm skin. Throughout the approximately 26-week study period, patients were also given weekly therapeutic DPC doses on the scalp. Patch testing was performed on the upper back with Finn chambers containing 0.01% DPC, and the patch tests were scored after 6 days according to International Contact Dermatitis Research Group standards. Most of the patients in the cohort were female, and the cohort covered alopecia areata with under or over 50% scalp involvement, alopecia totalis and alopecia universalis. Libraries were combined into a pool for sequencing, and differences in TCR yield between samples came mainly from small differences in library volumes within the pool. The study tracked peripheral blood TCR repertoire changes in vivo during primary and secondary sensitization to the hapten diphenylcyclopropenone (DPC) in alopecia patients. Blood samples were taken from patients before sensitization (week 0) and at 2, 6 and about 24 weeks after DPC sensitization. Roughly 30 alopecia patients provided blood for TCR sequencing at one to four time points (pre-sensitization, 2, 6 and 24 weeks).

The paper as a whole reports these results and caveats: The number of PT1 expanded TCRs positively correlated with patch test score, significant at thresholds 8, 16 and 32 but not 4. DPC sensitization did not change how many TCRs were above 1 in 1000 frequency, and no evidence was found of alterations in global repertoire structure. Significantly more large CDR3 similarity clusters were formed by expanded TCRs than by pre-sensitization or healthy control sets, consistent with antigen-driven responses. After repeated subsampling, changes were observed in the strength of the expansion versus patch-test correlation and in the threshold at which the correlation became significant. Because every patient had alopecia, a presumed autoimmune disease, the patients' immune response might differ from that of healthy individuals.

Sample time point, as interpreted from the label and publication: pre-sensitization, week 0. Taken with the paper, the label for treatment or condition translates to: therapeutic diphenylcyclopropenone sensitization with weekly scalp DPC. At every patch-test visit, the blood draw took place before the patch test was put on. To be eligible, patients had to be aged 18 to 70, diagnosed with alopecia and judged suitable for DPC therapy, while pregnant patients were excluded. Total RNA was isolated from unfractionated whole blood collected in Tempus Blood RNA tubes. Libraries were built with RACE. The reads were generated on a NextSeq 500. During library preparation, unique molecular identifiers were attached to individual cDNA molecules so that TCRs could be counted quantitatively and reproducibly. For every blood RNA sample, sequencing covered both the TCR alpha and TCR beta chains. In the source study's methods: The median number of TCRs per sample was around 96,000, ranging from roughly 23,224 to 700,000. V, J and CDR3 annotation of the TCR reads was carried out using the Decombinator software suite. To make PS versus PT1 abundance plots, every sample was subsampled to the same number of TCRs (28,000). TCRs were defined as expanded if absent before sensitization and observed at least eight times at the 2-week time point. Through fastp at Q25 and MiXCR, TCRdb rebuilt clones from the public reads, retaining in-frame beta chains. Rows are unified per CDR3 protein, each entry keeping the most common DNA and genes. The V and J calls were determined by TCRdb, not by the authors. This sample has more than 55,000 distinct CDR3 sequences in its table, and approximately 11% of those were observed once. The top ten clonotypes cover under 5% of the sample.

The table lists this clonotype with many counts. Its antigen remains unidentified. No per-base quality is available; no much larger clone lies one base away. The TCR was taken from a woman in her thirties or forties with alopecia areata. Some clones in this sample may be carry-over from other donors' samples. The starting material was whole blood, obtained in connection with sensitization to the hapten diphenylcyclopropenone (DPC).

In nucleotides, the sequence is TGTGCCAGCAGCTTCGGGGGCCGGAGCACTGAAGCTTTCTTT. This encodes CASSFGGRSTEAFF. The chain was built from TRBV6-2 or TRBV6-3 and TRBJ1-1, with a weak D call of TRBD1 (6 bases match). CDR1 and CDR2 are drawn from the germline V gene: MNHEY, SVGEGT. The CDR3 measures 14 amino acids from cysteine to phenylalanine. The CDR3 DNA has 42 bases and is translated from base 1. The V end loses 6 bases and the J end loses 4 bases, and a stretch of 15 bases separates them.